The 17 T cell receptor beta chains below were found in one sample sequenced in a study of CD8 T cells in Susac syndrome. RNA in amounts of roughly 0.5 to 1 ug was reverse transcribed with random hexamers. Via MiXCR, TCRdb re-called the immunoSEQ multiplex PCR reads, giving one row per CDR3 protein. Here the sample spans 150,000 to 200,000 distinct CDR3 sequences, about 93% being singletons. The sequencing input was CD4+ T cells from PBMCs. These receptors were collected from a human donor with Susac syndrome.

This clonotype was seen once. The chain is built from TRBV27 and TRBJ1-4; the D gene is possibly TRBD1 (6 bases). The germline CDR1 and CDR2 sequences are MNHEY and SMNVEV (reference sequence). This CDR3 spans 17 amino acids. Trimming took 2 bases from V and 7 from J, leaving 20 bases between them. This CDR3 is CASSLIGGGGKIEKLFF. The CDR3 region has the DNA TGTGCCAGCAGTTTAATCGGAGGGGGAGGGAAAATTGAAAAACTGTTTTTT.

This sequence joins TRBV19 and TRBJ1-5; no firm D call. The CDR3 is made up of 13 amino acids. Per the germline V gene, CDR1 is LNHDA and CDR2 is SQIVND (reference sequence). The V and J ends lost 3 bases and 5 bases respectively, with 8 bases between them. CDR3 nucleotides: TGTGCCAGTAGTATCGGTACATATCAGCCCCAGCATTTT. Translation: CASSIGTYQPQHF. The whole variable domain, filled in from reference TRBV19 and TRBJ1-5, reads DGGITQSPKYLFRKEGQNVTLSCEQNLNHDAMYWYRQDPGQGLRLIYYSQIVNDFQKGDIAEGYSVSREKKESFPLTVTSAQKNPTAFYLCASSIGTYQPQHFGDGTRLSIL.

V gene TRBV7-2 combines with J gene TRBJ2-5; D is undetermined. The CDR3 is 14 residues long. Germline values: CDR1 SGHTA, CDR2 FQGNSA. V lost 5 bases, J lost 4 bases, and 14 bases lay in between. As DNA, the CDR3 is TGTGCCAGCAGCCAAGCTGTTACTGGAGAGACCCAGTACTTC. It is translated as CASSQAVTGETQYF.

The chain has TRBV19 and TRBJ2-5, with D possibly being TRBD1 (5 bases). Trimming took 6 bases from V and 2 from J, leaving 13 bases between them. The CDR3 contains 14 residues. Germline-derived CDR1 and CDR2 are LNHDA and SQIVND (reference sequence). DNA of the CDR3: TGTGCCAGTAGCCAATCGACAGCTCAAGAGACCCAGTACTTC. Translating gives CASSQSTAQETQYF.

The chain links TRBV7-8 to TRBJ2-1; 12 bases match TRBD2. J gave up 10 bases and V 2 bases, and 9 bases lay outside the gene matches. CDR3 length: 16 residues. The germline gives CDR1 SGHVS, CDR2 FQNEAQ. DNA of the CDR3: TGTGCCAGCAGCTTATTCCGGACTAGCGGGGCCGTAGAGCAGTTCTTC. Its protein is CASSLFRTSGAVEQFF.

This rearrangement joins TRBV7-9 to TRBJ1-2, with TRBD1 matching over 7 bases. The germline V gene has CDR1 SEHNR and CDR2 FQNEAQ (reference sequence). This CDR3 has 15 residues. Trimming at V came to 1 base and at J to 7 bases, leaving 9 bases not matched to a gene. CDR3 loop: CASSLETTGMFGYTF. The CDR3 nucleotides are TGTGCCAGCAGCTTAGAGACGACAGGGATGTTTGGCTACACCTTC.

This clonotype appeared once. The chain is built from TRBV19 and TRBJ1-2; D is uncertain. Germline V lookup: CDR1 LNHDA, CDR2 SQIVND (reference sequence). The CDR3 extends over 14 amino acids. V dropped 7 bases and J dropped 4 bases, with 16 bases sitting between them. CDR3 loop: CASIGSPDAYGYTF. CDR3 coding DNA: TGTGCCAGTATCGGCAGCCCAGACGCCTATGGCTACACCTTC.

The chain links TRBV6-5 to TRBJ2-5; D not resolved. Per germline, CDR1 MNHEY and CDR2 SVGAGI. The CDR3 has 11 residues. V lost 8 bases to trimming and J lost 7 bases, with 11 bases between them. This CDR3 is CASSPGGTQYF. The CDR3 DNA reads TGTGCCAGCTCCCCAGGTGGGACCCAGTACTTC.

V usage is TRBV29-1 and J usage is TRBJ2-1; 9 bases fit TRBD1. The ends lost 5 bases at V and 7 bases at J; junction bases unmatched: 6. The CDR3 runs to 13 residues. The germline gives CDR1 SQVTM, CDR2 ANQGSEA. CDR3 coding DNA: TGCAGCGTTCTAGGACAGGGGAGAAATGAGCAGTTCTTC. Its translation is CSVLGQGRNEQFF.

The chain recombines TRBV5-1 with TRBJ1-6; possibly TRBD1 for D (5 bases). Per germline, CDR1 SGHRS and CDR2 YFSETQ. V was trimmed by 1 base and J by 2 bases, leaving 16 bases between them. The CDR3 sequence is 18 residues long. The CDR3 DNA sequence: TGCGCCAGCAGCTTGAGGGGCGATCAGAGGGCCTATAATTCACCCCTCCACTTT. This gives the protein CASSLRGDQRAYNSPLHF.

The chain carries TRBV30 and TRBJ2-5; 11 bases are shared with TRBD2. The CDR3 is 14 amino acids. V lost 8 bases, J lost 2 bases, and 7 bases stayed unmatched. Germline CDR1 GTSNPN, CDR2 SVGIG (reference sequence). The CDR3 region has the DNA TGTGCCGCTCGACTAGCGGGACCTCAAGAGACCCAGTACTTC. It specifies CAARLAGPQETQYF.

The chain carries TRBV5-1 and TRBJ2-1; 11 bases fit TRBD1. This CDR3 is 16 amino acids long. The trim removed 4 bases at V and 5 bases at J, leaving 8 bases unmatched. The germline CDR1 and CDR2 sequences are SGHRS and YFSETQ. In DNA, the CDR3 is TGCGCCAGCAGCCGGGGGACAGGGGGGCTCAACAATGAGCAGTTCTTC. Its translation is CASSRGTGGLNNEQFF.

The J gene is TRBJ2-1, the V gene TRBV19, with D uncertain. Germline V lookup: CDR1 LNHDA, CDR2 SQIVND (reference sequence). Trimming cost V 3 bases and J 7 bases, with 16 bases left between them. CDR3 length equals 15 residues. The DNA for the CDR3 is TGTGCCAGTAGTATTTCGAAGAGCGCCTCTAATGAGCAGTTCTTC. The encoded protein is CASSISKSASNEQFF.

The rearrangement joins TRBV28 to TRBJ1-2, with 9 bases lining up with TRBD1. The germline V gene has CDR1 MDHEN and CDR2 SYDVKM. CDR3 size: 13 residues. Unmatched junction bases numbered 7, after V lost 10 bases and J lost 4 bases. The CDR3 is CAISGTGRYGYTF. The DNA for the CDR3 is TGTGCCATCTCCGGGACAGGGCGCTATGGCTACACCTTC.

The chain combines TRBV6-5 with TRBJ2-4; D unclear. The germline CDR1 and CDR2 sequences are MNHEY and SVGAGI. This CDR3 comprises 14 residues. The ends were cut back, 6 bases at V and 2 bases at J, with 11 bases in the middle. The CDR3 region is CASSPAESKNIQYF. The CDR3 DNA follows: TGTGCCAGCAGCCCGGCGGAGTCCAAAAACATTCAGTACTTC.

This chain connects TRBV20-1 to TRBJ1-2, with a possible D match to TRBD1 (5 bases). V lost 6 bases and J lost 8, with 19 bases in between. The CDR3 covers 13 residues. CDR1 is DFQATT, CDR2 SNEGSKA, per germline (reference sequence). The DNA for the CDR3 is TGCAGTGCCAAAGAGGGGACTCGGGGAGGCTACACCTTC. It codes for CSAKEGTRGGYTF.

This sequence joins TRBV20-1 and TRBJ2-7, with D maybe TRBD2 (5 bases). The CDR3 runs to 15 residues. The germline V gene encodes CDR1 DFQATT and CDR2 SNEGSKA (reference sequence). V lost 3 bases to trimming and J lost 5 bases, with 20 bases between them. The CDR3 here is CSASPGIEEYDEQYF. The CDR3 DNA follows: TGCAGTGCTAGTCCCGGGATCGAGGAATATGACGAGCAGTACTTC.